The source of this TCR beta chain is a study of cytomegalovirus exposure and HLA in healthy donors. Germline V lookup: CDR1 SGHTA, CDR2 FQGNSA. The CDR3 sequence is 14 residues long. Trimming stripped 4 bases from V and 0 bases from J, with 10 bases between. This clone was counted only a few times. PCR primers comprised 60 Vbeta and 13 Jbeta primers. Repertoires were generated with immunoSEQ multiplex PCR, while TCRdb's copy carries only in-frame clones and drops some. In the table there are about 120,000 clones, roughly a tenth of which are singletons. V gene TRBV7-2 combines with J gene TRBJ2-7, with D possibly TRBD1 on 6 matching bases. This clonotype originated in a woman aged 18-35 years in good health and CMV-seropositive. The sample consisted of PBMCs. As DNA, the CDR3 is TGTGCCAGCAGCTCCGACAGGATCTCCTACGAGCAGTACTTC. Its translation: CASSSDRISYEQYF.